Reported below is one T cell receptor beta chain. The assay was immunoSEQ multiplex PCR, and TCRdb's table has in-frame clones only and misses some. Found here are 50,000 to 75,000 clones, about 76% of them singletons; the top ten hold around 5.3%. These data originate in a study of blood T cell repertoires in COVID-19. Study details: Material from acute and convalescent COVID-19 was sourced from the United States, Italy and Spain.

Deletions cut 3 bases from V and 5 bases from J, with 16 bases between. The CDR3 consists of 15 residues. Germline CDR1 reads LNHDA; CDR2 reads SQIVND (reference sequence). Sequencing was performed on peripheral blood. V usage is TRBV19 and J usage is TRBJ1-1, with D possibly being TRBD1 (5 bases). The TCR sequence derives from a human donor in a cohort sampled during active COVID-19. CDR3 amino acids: CASSIFRGGRTEAFF. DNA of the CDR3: TGTGCCAGTAGTATCTTCCGCGGGGGGAGGACTGAAGCTTTCTTT.